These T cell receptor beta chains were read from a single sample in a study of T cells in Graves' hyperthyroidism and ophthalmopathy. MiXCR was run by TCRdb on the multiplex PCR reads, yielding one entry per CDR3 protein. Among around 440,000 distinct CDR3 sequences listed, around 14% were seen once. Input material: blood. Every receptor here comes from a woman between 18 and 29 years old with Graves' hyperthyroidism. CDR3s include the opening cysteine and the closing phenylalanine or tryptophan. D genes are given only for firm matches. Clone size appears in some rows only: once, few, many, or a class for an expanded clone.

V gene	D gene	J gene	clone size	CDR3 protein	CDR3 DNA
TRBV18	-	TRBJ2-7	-	CASSPGQSIYEQYF	TGTGCCAGCTCACCAGGACAGTCGATCTACGAGCAGTACTTC
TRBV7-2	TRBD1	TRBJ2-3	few	CASSSPGQGGDTQYF	TGTGCCAGCAGCTCCCCAGGACAGGGTGGAGATACGCAGTATTTT
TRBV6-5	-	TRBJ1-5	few	CASSYSKDAPQHF	TGTGCCAGCAGTTACTCGAAGGATGCGCCCCAGCATTTT
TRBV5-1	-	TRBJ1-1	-	CASSLAGQFNTEALF	TGCGCCAGCAGCTTGGCCGGGCAGTTTAACACTGAAGCTCTCTTT
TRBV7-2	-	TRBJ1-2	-	CASNPTRENYGYTF	TGTGCCAGCAACCCTACCAGGGAAAACTATGGCTACACCTTC
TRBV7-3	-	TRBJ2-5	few	CASSPGYSGRQETQYF	TGTGCCAGCAGTCCTGGGTATTCGGGCAGACAAGAGACCCAGTACTTC
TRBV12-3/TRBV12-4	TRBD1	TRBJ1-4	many	CASASLFEQGAGEKLFF	TGTGCCAGCGCTTCCCTCTTCGAACAGGGGGCAGGGGAAAAACTGTTTTTT
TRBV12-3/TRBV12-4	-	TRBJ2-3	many	CATEGTDTQYF	TGTGCCACCGAGGGTACAGATACGCAGTATTTT
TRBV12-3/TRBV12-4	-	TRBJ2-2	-	CASSLARGQGARTPGSCFF	-
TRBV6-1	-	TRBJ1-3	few	CASSSVTIGNTIYF	TGTGCCAGCAGTTCAGTGACAATTGGAAACACCATATATTTT
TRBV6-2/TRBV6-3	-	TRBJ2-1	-	CASRSGAGSSYNEQFF	TGTGCCAGCAGAAGTGGGGCAGGGAGCTCCTACAATGAGCAGTTCTTC
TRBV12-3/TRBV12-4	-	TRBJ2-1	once	CASSEQGAEQFF	TGTGCCAGCAGTGAGCAGGGTGCTGAGCAGTTCTTC
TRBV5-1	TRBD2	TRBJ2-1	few	CASSYETSVTYNEQSF	TGCGCCAGCAGCTACGAGACTAGCGTGACCTACAATGAGCAGTCCTTC
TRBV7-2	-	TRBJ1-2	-	CASSKRPGQRDSYGYTF	TGTGCCAGCAGCAAAAGGCCGGGCCAACGGGATTCTTATGGCTACACCTTC
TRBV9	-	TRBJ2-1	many	CASSDRDWEQFF	TGTGCCAGCAGCGACCGGGACTGGGAGCAGTTCTTC
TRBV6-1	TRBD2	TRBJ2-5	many	CASSELAGEPQETQYF	TGTGCCAGCAGTGAACTAGCGGGGGAGCCCCAAGAGACCCAGTACTTC
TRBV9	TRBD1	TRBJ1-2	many	CASSAGTGNYGYTF	TGTGCCAGCAGCGCCGGGACAGGCAACTATGGCTACACCTTC
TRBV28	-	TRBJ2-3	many	CASSDKINTDTQYF	TGTGCCAGCAGTGACAAAATTAACACAGATACGCAGTATTTT
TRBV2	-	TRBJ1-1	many	CASIVFTEAFF	TGTGCCAGCATTGTTTTCACTGAAGCTTTCTTT
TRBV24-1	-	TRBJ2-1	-	CATSRRINNEQFF	TGTGCCACCAGTCGGAGGATTAACAATGAGCAGTTCTTC
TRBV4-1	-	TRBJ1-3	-	CASSRAHGTEGNTIYF	TGCGCCAGCAGCCGAGCCCACGGGACGGAGGGAAACACCATATATTTT
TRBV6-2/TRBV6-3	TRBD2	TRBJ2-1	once	CASSYSKTSGNNEQFF	TGTGCCAGCAGTTACTCGAAGACTAGCGGGAACAATGAGCAGTTCTTC
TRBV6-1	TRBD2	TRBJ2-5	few	CASRSWGGFLGKETQYF	TGTGCCAGCAGGTCTTGGGGGGGGTTCCTGGGGAAAGAGACCCAGTACTTC